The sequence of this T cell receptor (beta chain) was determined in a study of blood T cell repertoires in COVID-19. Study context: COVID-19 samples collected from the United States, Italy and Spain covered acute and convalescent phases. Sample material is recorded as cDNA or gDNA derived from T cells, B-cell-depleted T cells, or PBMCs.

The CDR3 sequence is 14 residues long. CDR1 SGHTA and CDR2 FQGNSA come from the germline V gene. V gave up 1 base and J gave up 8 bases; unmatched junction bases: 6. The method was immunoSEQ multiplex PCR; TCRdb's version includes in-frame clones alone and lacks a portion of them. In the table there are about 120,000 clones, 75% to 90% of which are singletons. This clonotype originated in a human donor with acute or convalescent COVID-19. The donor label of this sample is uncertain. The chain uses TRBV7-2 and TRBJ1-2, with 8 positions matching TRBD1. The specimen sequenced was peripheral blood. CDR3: CASSLVRTGSGYTF. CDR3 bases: TGTGCCAGCAGCTTAGTTCGGACAGGGAGCGGCTACACCTTC.